These T cell receptor beta chains were read from a single sample in a study of cytomegalovirus exposure and HLA in healthy donors. Clones were read by immunoSEQ multiplex PCR, and TCRdb kept only the in-frame ones, dropping some. Recorded for this sample: about 210,000 clones. The sample taken for sequencing was PBMCs. These receptors originate from a woman in her 30s in good health and CMV-seropositive. The CDR3 runs from the conserved cysteine through the conserved F or W. Each record gives: V gene, D gene, J gene, CDR3 DNA, CDR3 protein. The D gene is left open where the match is weak.

TRBV7-8	TRBD2	TRBJ2-7	TGTGCCAGCAGCTTAGCGGGTTGGCTAGCGGGGAGTGAGCAGTACTTC	CASSLAGWLAGSEQYF
TRBV4-2	TRBD1	TRBJ2-7	TGTGCCAGCAGCCGGGGGACAGGTGTTTCCTACGAGCAGTACTTC	CASSRGTGVSYEQYF
TRBV7-9	TRBD2	TRBJ2-3	TGTGCCAGCAGCTTAGAGCTAGCGGGAAATTTTGATACGCAGTATTTT	CASSLELAGNFDTQYF
TRBV7-6	.	TRBJ2-1	TGTGCCAGCAGCCTGTTGACAGGCCCAGAGCAGTTCTTC	CASSLLTGPEQFF
TRBV10-3	TRBD2	TRBJ2-7	TGTGCCATCAGTGACGTACAGCGGGGCCCGACCTACGAGCAGTACTTC	CAISDVQRGPTYEQYF
TRBV14	.	TRBJ1-4	TGTGCCAGCAGCCCCCGTATACGGGGTTCTGAAAAACTGTTTTTT	CASSPRIRGSEKLFF
TRBV5-5	.	TRBJ2-3	TGTGCCAGCGGGGTTCTGGGGCCAGATACGCAGTATTTT	CASGVLGPDTQYF
TRBV13	.	TRBJ2-3	TGTGCCAGCGCTGAGGGGGGGGACGACACAGATACGCAGTATTTT	CASAEGGDDTDTQYF
TRBV6-6	TRBD1	TRBJ2-5	TGTGCCAGCAGTTACTCCCTCGGCAGGGGGCGTGAGACCCAGTACTTC	CASSYSLGRGRETQYF
TRBV5-1	TRBD1	TRBJ1-2	TGCGCCAGCAGCTTGGAGCGTTTTGGGGGGACAGGGTCGAAGATCGGTGGCTACACCTTC	CASSLERFGGTGSKIGGYTF
TRBV10-3	TRBD2	TRBJ2-1	TGTGCCATCAGTAACCATCCGGGACTAGCGGGGGGAGGTTCCTACAATGAGCAGTTCTTC	CAISNHPGLAGGGSYNEQFF
TRBV28	.	TRBJ1-2	TGTGCCAGCAGTTTTATACTTTATGGCTACACCTTC	CASSFILYGYTF
TRBV28	.	TRBJ1-6	TGTGCCAGCAGTTTATGGGGTAGCGGGAGTGGTAATTCACCCCTCCACTTT	CASSLWGSGSGNSPLHF
TRBV19	TRBD1	TRBJ1-2	TGTGCCAGTAGTAGGGACAGGGCTGGTGGCTACACCTTC	CASSRDRAGGYTF
TRBV6-1	TRBD1	TRBJ2-7	TGTGCCAGCAGCCCCTCTACAGGGGGCCCCTACGAGCAGTACTTC	CASSPSTGGPYEQYF
TRBV10-2	TRBD1	TRBJ1-5	TGCGCCAGCGGGGACAGGGTTAGCAATCAGCCCCAGCATTTT	CASGDRVSNQPQHF
TRBV5-1	.	TRBJ1-2	TGCGCCAGCAAGAGGTCGGGGGATAACTATGGCTACACCTTC	CASKRSGDNYGYTF
TRBV9	.	TRBJ1-3	TGTGCCAGCAGCACACTCTCACAGGTCGGGGGAGGAAACACCATATATTTT	CASSTLSQVGGGNTIYF
TRBV7-8	TRBD2	TRBJ2-2	TGTGCCAGCAGTGCACTAGCGGGGCTCCCCAACACCGGGGAGCTGTTTTTT	CASSALAGLPNTGELFF
TRBV9	TRBD2	TRBJ2-5	TGTGCCAGCAGCCGACCGGGACTAGCGGGAGGGCCTCGGGAGACCCAGTACTTC	CASSRPGLAGGPRETQYF
TRBV15	TRBD1	TRBJ2-7	TGTGCCACCAGCAGAGCCTCCTCGGGGACAGGGAGCTCCTACGAGCAGTACTTC	CATSRASSGTGSSYEQYF
TRBV19	.	TRBJ1-5	TGTGCCAGTAGCTACGGGGGGAGTAATAGCAATCAGCCCCAGCATTTT	CASSYGGSNSNQPQHF
TRBV19	TRBD1	TRBJ1-1	TGTGCCAGTAGTATCAGACAGGGTGGGACTGAAGCTTTCTTT	CASSIRQGGTEAFF
TRBV28	TRBD2	TRBJ2-3	TGTGCCAGCAGGGAAGGGACTAGCGGGAATATGCAGTATTTT	CASREGTSGNMQYF
TRBV15	TRBD1	TRBJ1-2	TGTGCCACCAGCAGATACAGGGGCGATGGCTACACCTTC	CATSRYRGDGYTF
TRBV29-1	TRBD1	TRBJ2-7	TGCAGCGTCGAGACAGGGCGGCGTTCCTACGAGCAGTACTTC	CSVETGRRSYEQYF
TRBV19	.	TRBJ2-3	TGTGCCAGTAGTATAGATCCCAGGGGAAGCACAGATACGCAGTATTTT	CASSIDPRGSTDTQYF
TRBV2	TRBD1	TRBJ2-7	TGTGCCAGCAAGGGGGCTACCCGTTACGAGCAGTACTTC	CASKGATRYEQYF
TRBV6-5	TRBD1	TRBJ1-2	TGTGCCAGCAGTACATTCACAGGGGGCTATGGCTACACCTTC	CASSTFTGGYGYTF
TRBV6-6	TRBD1	TRBJ2-5	TGTGCCAGCAGTTATTCGACAGGGATAGAGACCCAGTACTTC	CASSYSTGIETQYF
TRBV18	.	TRBJ2-7	TGTGCCAGCTCAGACCCAGGGCAGGCCAGGTCCTACGAGCAGTACTTC	CASSDPGQARSYEQYF
TRBV5-1	.	TRBJ1-1	TGCGCCAGCAGCTTGGAGCCACCTACTGAAGCTTTCTTT	CASSLEPPTEAFF
TRBV19	TRBD1	TRBJ2-3	TGTGCCAGTAGCCCCTCCAGGGGGCACACAGATACGCAGTATTTT	CASSPSRGHTDTQYF
TRBV5-5	TRBD2	TRBJ2-1	TGTGCCAGCAGCGACCCTAGCGGGGCTACTAGCTCCTACAATGAGCAGTTCTTC	CASSDPSGATSSYNEQFF
TRBV19	TRBD1	TRBJ2-7	TGTGCCAGTAGTATATTCGGACAGGGTTCCTACGAGCAGTACTTC	CASSIFGQGSYEQYF
TRBV6-6	TRBD1	TRBJ1-1	TGTGCCAGCAGCCGGGACAGCGAGAGCGCTGAAGCTTTCTTT	CASSRDSESAEAFF
TRBV28	.	TRBJ2-5	TGTGCCAGCCAGGGGCGAGTTGAGACCCAGTACTTC	CASQGRVETQYF
TRBV25-1	.	TRBJ1-2	TGTGCCAGCAGTGACCGGGTAAATACCTATGGCTACACCTTC	CASSDRVNTYGYTF
TRBV2	.	TRBJ2-2	TGTGCCAGCATCCTGCGCATTCCCAATACCGGGGAGCTGTTTTTT	CASILRIPNTGELFF
TRBV5-1	TRBD1	TRBJ1-1	TGCGCCAGCAGCTTGTTCTCGACAGGGGCGAACACTGAAGCTTTCTTT	CASSLFSTGANTEAFF
TRBV2	.	TRBJ1-5	TGTGCCAGCAGACTCAGGGTTGGGGACAATCAGCCCCAGCATTTT	CASRLRVGDNQPQHF
TRBV19	.	TRBJ1-1	TGTGCCAGTAGGCAGTGGAACACTGAAGCTTTCTTT	CASRQWNTEAFF
TRBV19	.	TRBJ1-5	TGTGCCAGTAGCAACAGAAATCAGCCCCAGCATTTT	CASSNRNQPQHF
TRBV19	TRBD2	TRBJ2-3	TGTGCCAGTAGTATGGGACTATCCGCTAGCACAGATACGCAGTATTTT	CASSMGLSASTDTQYF
TRBV4-3	TRBD2	TRBJ2-1	TGCGCCAGCAGCCCTCGGGTAGCGGGAGGCCCCTACAATGAGCAGTTCTTC	CASSPRVAGGPYNEQFF
TRBV2	.	TRBJ1-1	TGTGCCAGCAGCGCCCGGGAGTTCACTGAAGCTTTCTTT	CASSAREFTEAFF
TRBV2	.	TRBJ1-2	TGTGCCAGCAGTCCTCCCCGGGGGGACCTATCTGGCTACACCTTC	CASSPPRGDLSGYTF
TRBV5-1	.	TRBJ1-2	TGCGCCAGCAGCGACGGGCAGGGTAACTATGGCTACACCTTC	CASSDGQGNYGYTF
TRBV6-1	TRBD1	TRBJ1-2	TGTGCCAGCAGTGAAGGGACAGGGGGCTTTGGCTACACCTTC	CASSEGTGGFGYTF
TRBV18	.	TRBJ1-1	TGTGCCAGCTCACCACTAATCCAGGAGGGGACTGAAGCTTTCTTT	CASSPLIQEGTEAFF
TRBV7-9	.	TRBJ1-5	TGTGCCAGCAGCTCCTGGGGCGGCTACAATCAGCCCCAGCATTTT	CASSSWGGYNQPQHF
TRBV4-1	TRBD2	TRBJ2-1	TGCGCCAGCAGCCAAACTTCTTTGGGCGGGGGGGATCTAAGCTCCTACAATGAGCAGTTCTTC	CASSQTSLGGGDLSSYNEQFF
TRBV27	.	TRBJ1-4	TGTGCCAGCAGTTCCGGGGCAACTAATGAAAAACTGTTTTTT	CASSSGATNEKLFF
TRBV12-5	.	TRBJ2-4	TGTGCTAGTGGTGCCCCGGACAGCCACCCGGACTTC	CASGAPDSHPDF
TRBV5-1	TRBD2	TRBJ2-7	TGCGCCAGCAGCTTGGGTGCTAGCGGGACCTACGAGCAGTACTTC	CASSLGASGTYEQYF
TRBV5-4	TRBD1	TRBJ2-1	TGTGCCAGCAGCAAGTCCGGGACAGCCTACAATGAGCAGTTCTTC	CASSKSGTAYNEQFF
TRBV7-9	TRBD2	TRBJ2-7	TGTGCCAGCAGCTTTCCCGCTAGCGGGCCGTACGAGCAGTACTTC	CASSFPASGPYEQYF